Sequencing of this T cell receptor beta chain was carried out in a study of blood T cell repertoires in COVID-19. V was clipped by 2 bases and J by 0 bases; unmatched bases: 8. The CDR3 has 17 residues. Germline V gene sequence: CDR1 SGHNT, CDR2 YENEEA. Cohorts were assigned according to the clinical history that participants reported. Sequenced by immunoSEQ multiplex PCR; TCRdb stores in-frame clones only, minus some. The sample holds about 210,000 clones, about 76% seen once. This TCR derives from a woman aged 45-59 years with acute COVID-19. The gene calls are TRBV11-3 and TRBJ2-3; 7 bases fit TRBD2. The sample was PBMCs or T cells enriched from blood (not recorded which). The CDR3 nucleotides are TGTGCCAGCAGCTTACAAGTCGGGGGACTAAGCACAGATACGCAGTATTTT. Amino acids: CASSLQVGGLSTDTQYF.